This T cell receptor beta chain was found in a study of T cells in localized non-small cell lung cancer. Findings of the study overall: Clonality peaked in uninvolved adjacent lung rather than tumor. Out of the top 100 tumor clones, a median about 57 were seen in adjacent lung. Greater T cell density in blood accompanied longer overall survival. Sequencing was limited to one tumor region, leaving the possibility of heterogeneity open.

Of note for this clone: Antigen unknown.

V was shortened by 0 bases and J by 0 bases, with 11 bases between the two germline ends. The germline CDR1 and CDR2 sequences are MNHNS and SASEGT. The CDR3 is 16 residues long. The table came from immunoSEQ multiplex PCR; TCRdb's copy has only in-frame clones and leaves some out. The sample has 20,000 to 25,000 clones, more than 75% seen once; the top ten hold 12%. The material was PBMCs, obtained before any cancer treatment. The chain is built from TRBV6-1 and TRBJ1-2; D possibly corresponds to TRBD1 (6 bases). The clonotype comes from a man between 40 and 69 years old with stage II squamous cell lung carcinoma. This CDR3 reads CASSEAYGQPNYGYTF. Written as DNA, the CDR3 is TGTGCCAGCAGTGAAGCATATGGACAGCCTAACTATGGCTACACCTTC.